What follows are 27 T cell receptor beta chains derived from one specimen sequenced in a study of metastatic and nonmetastatic thyroid tumors. Among the patients, none had received any treatment before thyroid surgery. Using MiXCR, TCRdb reanalyzed the PCR reads. The sample yields over 35,000 clones, about a sixth seen once. Sequenced sample: tumor tissue. The origin of the receptors is a female donor with papillary thyroid cancer or a benign thyroid nodule (not recorded which). Some clones in this sample may be carry-over from other donors' samples.

This clone was seen ten or more times. Other nucleotide sequences from this sample produce the same CDR3. The rearrangement links TRBV12-3 or TRBV12-4 to TRBJ2-5, with D tentatively TRBD1 (7 bases). CDR3 size: 14 residues. The V end was cut by 5 bases, the J end by 4 bases, with 14 bases between. As DNA, the CDR3 is TGTGCCAGCAGTCCCAATCAGGGGGGAGAGACCCAGTACTTC. Amino acids: CASSPNQGGETQYF.

This clone was counted ten times or more. The chain is built from TRBV20-1 and TRBJ2-1; 8 bases are shared with TRBD2. The V gene's germline CDR1 is DFQATT and CDR2 SNEGSKA (reference sequence). CDR3 length equals 15 residues. J lost 0 bases, V lost 5 bases, and 6 bases had no gene match. CDR3 nucleotides: TGCAGTGCTCCGGGGCTAGCGGGCTCCTACAATGAGCAGTTCTTC. Encoded protein: CSAPGLAGSYNEQFF.

This clone ranks as medium-sized. The chain recombines TRBV15 with TRBJ2-1; D possibly matches TRBD1 or TRBD2 (5 bases each). Germline CDR1 and CDR2: LNHNV and YYDKDF (reference sequence). The CDR3 covers 13 residues. V was cut by 5 bases and J by 8 bases, with 13 bases left in between. The CDR3 sequence: CATSLRRGDEQFF. The CDR3 DNA reads TGTGCCACCAGCTTGAGAAGGGGAGATGAGCAGTTCTTC.

This clone occurred many times. This chain links TRBV18 with TRBJ2-6, with TRBD1 identical over 8 bases. This CDR3 contains 18 residues. Per the germline V gene, CDR1 is KGHSH and CDR2 is LQKENI. With 3 bases clipped from V and 2 bases from J, the junction kept 9 bases outside the gene matches. This CDR3 reads CASSPAGGIIPGANVLTF. The CDR3 DNA is TGTGCCAGCTCACCGGCAGGGGGCATAATACCTGGGGCCAACGTCCTGACTTTC.

This clone has a count of ten or more. The V call is TRBV7-8, the J call TRBJ2-3; 7 bases line up with TRBD2. The CDR3 length is 12 residues. Germline trimming cut 5 bases from V and 6 bases from J; bases unmatched to any gene: 2. CDR1 is SGHVS and CDR2 is FQNEAQ in the germline V gene. CDR3 sequence reads: CASSILADTQYF. The DNA of the CDR3 is TGTGCCAGCAGCATACTAGCGGATACGCAGTATTTT.

The chain uses TRBV5-4 and TRBJ2-1; possible D gene TRBD1, 6 bases. The CDR3 has 15 amino acids. Per the germline V gene, CDR1 is SGHNT and CDR2 is YYREEE (reference sequence). The V end lost 4 bases, the J end lost 0 bases, and 11 bases lay between the germline ends. The CDR3 loop is CASSPDRTSYNEQFF. The DNA of the CDR3 is TGTGCCAGCAGCCCTGACAGGACCTCCTACAATGAGCAGTTCTTC.

This clone occurred many times. The rearrangement uses TRBV9 and TRBJ2-2; maybe TRBD1 (6 bases). The CDR3 runs 13 residues. In germline, CDR1 is SGDLS, CDR2 YYNGEE. V shed 8 bases and J shed 3 bases, with 11 bases lying between them. CDR3 nucleotide sequence: TGTGCCAGTGACAGGAGTGACACCGGGGAGCTGTTTTTT. Translated, it gives CASDRSDTGELFF.

This clone was counted at least ten times. The chain couples TRBV10-3 to TRBJ1-5; D is possibly TRBD1 (6 bases). Germline assignment: CDR1 ENHRY and CDR2 SYGVKD. V was cut by 0 bases and J by 5 bases, with 14 bases left in between. This CDR3 region has 16 residues. CDR3 nucleotide sequence: TGTGCCATCAGTGAGTCGATTACAGGGAACGATCAGCCCCAGCATTTT. The encoded protein is CAISESITGNDQPQHF.

With regard to this clone: Being one base from a much bigger clone, this may be a read error. V usage is TRBV12-3 or TRBV12-4 and J usage is TRBJ2-3; maybe TRBD1 (6 bases). This CDR3 has 14 residues. V was shortened by 5 bases and J by 2 bases, with 11 bases between the two germline ends. CDR3 in amino acids: CASSLDRITDTQYF. The CDR3 coding sequence is TGTGCCAGCAGTCTCGACAGGATCACAGATACGCAGTATTTT.

This clone was seen at least ten times. The V gene is TRBV2, the J gene TRBJ2-1, with a possible D match to TRBD2 (6 bases). This CDR3 contains 14 residues. The ends were cut back, 4 bases at V and 5 bases at J, with 12 bases in the middle. Germline V lookup: CDR1 SNHLY, CDR2 FYNNEI. CDR3 amino acids: CASSGVAGHNEQFF. The CDR3 region has the DNA TGTGCCAGCAGTGGGGTGGCGGGGCACAATGAGCAGTTCTTC.

This clone was seen a few times. Likely a read error: the CDR3 ends without its conserved phenylalanine or tryptophan. This chain joins TRBV12-3 or TRBV12-4 and TRBJ1-1, with D unresolved. CDR3 length: 17 residues. The CDR3 spells CSSSVNRWGRENTEAFL. In nucleotides, the CDR3 is TGTTCCAGCTCCGTAAACCGGTGGGGTAGGGAGAACACTGAAGCTTTCCTT.

This clone was detected many times. The V gene is TRBV5-1, the J gene TRBJ2-1; D is unclear. The V end was cut by 3 bases, the J end by 4 bases, with 14 bases between. Germline assignment: CDR1 SGHRS and CDR2 YFSETQ. The CDR3 loop spans 15 amino acids. The CDR3 reads CASSSSGEPYNEQFF. CDR3 sequence (DNA): TGCGCCAGCAGCTCCTCAGGCGAACCTTACAATGAGCAGTTCTTC.

In this sample, this clone turned up many times. The rearrangement joins TRBV27 to TRBJ2-1; D unclear. Germline assignment: CDR1 MNHEY and CDR2 SMNVEV (reference sequence). The V and J ends lost 0 bases and 8 bases respectively, with 14 bases between them. The CDR3 has 15 amino acids. This chain's CDR3 is CASSLSPARVYEQFF. As DNA, the CDR3 is TGTGCCAGCAGTTTATCCCCGGCTAGAGTGTATGAGCAGTTCTTC.

This clone was detected ten times or more. The chain couples TRBV12-3 or TRBV12-4 to TRBJ2-2, with D possibly TRBD2 on 6 matching bases. Trimming removed 7 bases at V and 4 bases at J, with 10 bases between. The CDR3 consists of 13 residues. The CDR3 spells CASMEGTTGELFF. CDR3 sequence (DNA): TGTGCCAGCATGGAGGGAACCACCGGGGAGCTGTTTTTT.

The table lists this clone with many counts. V gene TRBV7-6 combines with J gene TRBJ2-1; either TRBD1 or TRBD2 may supply D (5 bases each). With 5 bases removed from V and 0 bases from J, the gap between germline ends came to 14 bases. Germline CDR1 SGHVS, CDR2 FNYEAQ. The CDR3 has 16 residues. CDR3: CASSLGTPASYNEQFF. The DNA for the CDR3 is TGTGCCAGCAGCCTAGGGACCCCGGCCTCCTACAATGAGCAGTTCTTC.

This clone was recorded at least ten times. The chain combines TRBV29-1 with TRBJ2-7, with D possibly matching TRBD1 (7 bases). Germline V gene lookup returns CDR1 SQVTM and CDR2 ANQGSEA. The CDR3 consists of 13 residues. Trimming stripped 6 bases from V and 2 bases from J, with 14 bases between. CDR3 sequence: CSVGGQMPYEQYF. DNA for the CDR3: TGCAGCGTGGGGGGACAGATGCCCTACGAGCAGTACTTC.

This clone was seen ten or more times. The chain employs TRBV12-3 or TRBV12-4 and TRBJ2-3; a weak D match, TRBD2 (5 bases). The CDR3 contains 16 residues. The germline V and J ends were trimmed by 1 base and 0 bases, with 11 bases remaining between them. The CDR3 is CASSLGTPASTDTQYF. For the CDR3, the DNA is TGTGCCAGCAGTTTAGGGACTCCGGCTAGCACAGATACGCAGTATTTT.

This clone was counted ten times or more. The V gene is TRBV30, the J gene TRBJ1-3, with 8 bases identical to TRBD1. CDR3 size: 15 residues. Losses at the gene ends were 7 bases for V and 0 bases for J; bases not matched to a gene: 8. Germline V gives CDR1 GTSNPN, CDR2 SVGIG (reference sequence). In DNA, the CDR3 is TGTGCCTCAGGGGACAGGACCTACTCTGGAAACACCATATATTTT. Amino acid sequence: CASGDRTYSGNTIYF.

This clone was seen many times. This CDR3 is also generated by other DNA sequences in the sample. The genes are TRBV20-1 and TRBJ1-1; D is uncertain. The germline CDR1 and CDR2 sequences are DFQATT and SNEGSKA (reference sequence). This CDR3 comprises 12 residues. The V end was cut by 4 bases, the J end by 7 bases, with 13 bases between. The CDR3 nucleotides read TGCAGTGCTAACCGACAATACGATGAAGCTTTCTTT. It codes for CSANRQYDEAFF.

This clone was found many times. V and J are TRBV6-1 and TRBJ1-2, with D unresolved. CDR3 length: 13 amino acids. Germline lookup yields CDR1 MNHNS and CDR2 SASEGT. V lost 4 bases and J lost 5, with 11 bases in between. The chain's CDR3 is CASSAERIYGYTF. The CDR3, as DNA: TGTGCCAGCAGTGCCGAAAGGATATATGGCTACACCTTC.

Comments on this clone: This sample also contains other DNA sequences that code for the same CDR3. The chain joins TRBV13 to TRBJ2-7; D may be TRBD1 (6 bases). The CDR3 sequence is 14 residues long. Deletions cut 5 bases from V and 2 bases from J, with 13 bases between. Germline-derived CDR1 and CDR2 are PRHDT and FYEKMQ (reference sequence). CDR3 nucleotide sequence: TGTGCCAGCAGCAAACAGGGCAATACCTACGAGCAGTACTTC. Protein sequence: CASSKQGNTYEQYF.

This clone was detected many times. This chain connects TRBV10-3 to TRBJ2-3; D uncertain. Trimming removed 6 bases from V and 2 bases from J, with 9 bases in between. The CDR3 is 13 residues long. Germline-derived CDR1 and CDR2 are ENHRY and SYGVKD. The DNA for the CDR3 is TGTGCCATCAGAGGGTCAACCACAGATACGCAGTATTTT. Its protein is CAIRGSTTDTQYF.

This clone was seen ten or more times. The J gene is TRBJ1-6, the V gene TRBV7-9; D is undetermined. Looked up from germline, CDR1 is SEHNR and CDR2 is FQNEAQ (reference sequence). This CDR3 comprises 12 residues. Trimming shortened V by 5 bases and J by 5 bases, and 4 bases separated the two germline ends. The CDR3 nucleotides read TGTGCCAGCAGCGCAGATAATTCACCCCTCCACTTT. Its protein is CASSADNSPLHF. Together with reference TRBV7-9 and TRBJ1-6, the CDR3 gives the full variable domain: DTGVSQNPRHKITKRGQNVTFRCDPISEHNRLYWYRQTLGQGPEFLTYFQNEAQLEKSRLLSDRFSAERPKGSFSTLEIQRTEQGDSAMYLCASSADNSPLHFGNGTRLTVT.

The chain has TRBV7-2 and TRBJ2-1; D gene unclear. With 5 bases removed from V and 9 bases from J, the gap between germline ends came to 14 bases. CDR1 is SGHTA, CDR2 FQGNSA, per germline. The CDR3 is made up of 13 amino acids. In DNA form, the CDR3 reads TGTGCCAGCAGCCGCGGACCCTGGAGTGAGCAGTTCTTC. It codes for CASSRGPWSEQFF.

The table lists this clone with many counts. This chain uses TRBV6-1 with TRBJ1-3; 8 nucleotides align to TRBD1. In germline, CDR1 is MNHNS, CDR2 SASEGT. The trim removed 6 bases at V and 3 bases at J, leaving 7 bases unmatched. The CDR3 loop spans 15 amino acids. The CDR3 spells CASRYGQGGGNTIYF. The CDR3 nucleotides are TGTGCCAGCAGATACGGACAGGGCGGTGGAAACACCATATATTTT.

This clone was recorded at least ten times. The rearrangement uses TRBV28 and TRBJ1-4; 10 positions match TRBD1. CDR1 and CDR2 from the germline V gene are MDHEN and SYDVKM. CDR3 length: 15 residues. V lost 6 bases and J lost 7; bases outside the gene matches: 8. Here the CDR3 DNA reads TGTGCCAGCAGACCGGACAGGGGGTTTTTTGAAAAACTGTTTTTT. This encodes CASRPDRGFFEKLFF.

This clone occurred many times. J is TRBJ1-2 and V is TRBV6-5, with a tentative D call TRBD1 (6 bases). The CDR3 is 14 amino acids. Germline V gene sequence: CDR1 MNHEY, CDR2 SVGAGI. The V gene lost 2 bases and the J gene lost 2 bases, with 9 bases spanning the gap. The CDR3 DNA sequence: TGTGCCAGCAGTTACGTAGGGGGGAACTATGGCTACACCTTC. It encodes CASSYVGGNYGYTF.